One and the same sample provided the 10 T cell receptor beta chains below, sequenced in a study of blood T cell repertoires in COVID-19. Clones were sequenced by immunoSEQ multiplex PCR, and TCRdb holds only the in-frame ones, with some missing. The sample consists of 400,000 or so clones, less than 95% of them appearing once. Material: PBMCs or T cells enriched from blood (not recorded which). Receptors originate from a young man who had recovered from COVID-19.

This rearrangement joins TRBV5-8 to TRBJ1-3, with D possibly TRBD1 on 5 matching bases. Trimming removed 3 bases from V and 3 bases from J, with 13 bases in between. The germline gives CDR1 SGHTS, CDR2 YDEGEE. CDR3 length: 15 residues. DNA for the CDR3: TGTGCCAGCAGCTGGAGGGGCGCGGATGGAAACACCATATATTTT. Translation gives CASSWRGADGNTIYF.

V usage is TRBV12-3 or TRBV12-4 and J usage is TRBJ1-2; 8 bases map to TRBD1. Trimming at V came to 5 bases and at J to 5 bases, leaving 4 bases not matched to a gene. The CDR3 spans 13 residues. CDR3 bases: TGTGCCAGCAGTCTGGACAGGGAGTATGGCTACACCTTC. Translated, it gives CASSLDREYGYTF.

This sequence joins TRBV27 and TRBJ2-1, with 13 bases matching TRBD2. Germline CDR1 reads MNHEY; CDR2 reads SMNVEV (reference sequence). J gave up 2 bases and V 3 bases, and 7 bases lay outside the gene matches. CDR3 size: 18 residues. In DNA form, the CDR3 reads TGTGCCAGCAGTTTCAGGGTTGGACTAGCGGGAGCCTACAATGAGCAGTTCTTC. This encodes CASSFRVGLAGAYNEQFF.

This chain uses TRBV6-5 with TRBJ2-6; TRBD2 is a possible D gene (5 bases). The V end was cut by 8 bases, the J end by 4 bases, with 15 bases between. The CDR3 totals 15 residues. The germline gives CDR1 MNHEY, CDR2 SVGAGI. The CDR3 protein is CASSFGLKGANVLTF. For the CDR3, the DNA is TGTGCCAGCTCATTTGGACTGAAGGGGGCCAACGTCCTGACTTTC.

The V call is TRBV11-2, the J call TRBJ2-1; tentatively, D is TRBD2 (5 bases). The CDR3 spans 14 residues. Trimming cost V 8 bases and J 3 bases, with 14 bases left between them. Germline loops: CDR1 SGHAT, CDR2 FQNNGV. CDR3 sequence: CASGHSGSYNEQFF. The DNA of the CDR3 is TGTGCCAGCGGCCATTCGGGAAGCTACAATGAGCAGTTCTTC.

This clone appeared a single time. The V and J genes are TRBV6-5 and TRBJ1-1, with TRBD1 identical over 8 bases. The V gene's germline CDR1 is MNHEY and CDR2 SVGAGI. The V and J ends lost 7 bases and 10 bases, in that order; junction bases with no gene match: 11. The CDR3 is 13 residues long. The CDR3 DNA follows: TGTGCCAGCATGATTCGTGTGGGGACAGGAGCTTTCTTT. It yields the protein CASMIRVGTGAFF.

The chain couples TRBV29-1 to TRBJ2-2, with 9 bases identical to TRBD1. V lost 7 bases, J lost 2 bases, and 5 bases stayed unmatched. The CDR3 length is 14 residues. Germline V lookup: CDR1 SQVTM, CDR2 ANQGSEA. CDR3 amino acids: CSARTGGNTGELFF. CDR3 sequence (DNA): TGCAGCGCCAGAACAGGGGGCAACACCGGGGAGCTGTTTTTT.

The V gene is TRBV9, the J gene TRBJ1-2; 9 nucleotides align to TRBD1. Germline V gene sequence: CDR1 SGDLS, CDR2 YYNGEE. This CDR3 comprises 14 residues. After removal of 7 bases from V and 6 bases from J, the junction contained 10 bases not matched to a gene. The DNA of the CDR3 is TGTGCCAGCGCTCGGGACAGGGCTGGGGATGGCTACACCTTC. Translating gives CASARDRAGDGYTF. The complete variable domain, with remaining parts taken from reference TRBV9 and TRBJ1-2, reads DSGVTQTPKHLITATGQRVTLRCSPRSGDLSVYWYQQSLDQGLQFLIQYYNGEERAKGNILERFSAQQFPDLHSELNLSSLELGDSALYFCASARDRAGDGYTFGSGTRLTVV.

The chain recombines TRBV15 with TRBJ1-6; unclear D gene. V was cut by 0 bases and J by 9 bases, with 6 bases left in between. This CDR3 is 13 amino acids long. Germline V gives CDR1 LNHNV, CDR2 YYDKDF (reference sequence). CDR3 residues: CATSRDLVSPLHF. The CDR3 DNA reads as TGTGCCACCAGCAGAGATCTCGTTTCACCCCTCCACTTT.

The rearrangement uses TRBV7-4 and TRBJ1-5, with a tentative D call TRBD1 (6 bases). CDR1 is SGHVT and CDR2 is SQSDAQ in the germline V gene. Trimming took 5 bases from V and 2 from J, leaving 25 bases between them. CDR3 length: 19 amino acids. CDR3 sequence (DNA): TGTGCCAGCAGCCCAAATGGGGGGGGCGGGACCCGAGGCAATCAGCCCCAGCATTTT. It yields the protein CASSPNGGGGTRGNQPQHF.